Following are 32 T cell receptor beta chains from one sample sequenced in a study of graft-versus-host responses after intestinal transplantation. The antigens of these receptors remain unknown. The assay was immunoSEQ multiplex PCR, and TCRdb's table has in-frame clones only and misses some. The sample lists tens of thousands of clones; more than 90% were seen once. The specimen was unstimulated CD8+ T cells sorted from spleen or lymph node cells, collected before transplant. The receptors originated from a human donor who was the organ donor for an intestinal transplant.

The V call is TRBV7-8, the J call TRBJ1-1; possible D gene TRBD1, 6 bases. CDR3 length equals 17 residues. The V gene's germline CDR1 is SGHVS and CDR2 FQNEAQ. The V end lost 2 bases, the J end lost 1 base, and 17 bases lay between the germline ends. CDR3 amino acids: CASSLITMNRENTEAFF. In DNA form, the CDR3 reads TGTGCCAGCAGCTTAATAACAATGAACAGGGAGAACACTGAAGCTTTCTTT. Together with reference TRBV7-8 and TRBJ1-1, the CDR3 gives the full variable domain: GAGVSQSPRYKVAKRGQDVALRCDPISGHVSLFWYQQALGQGPEFLTYFQNEAQLDKSGLPSDRFFAERPEGSVSTLKIQRTQQEDSAVYLCASSLITMNRENTEAFFGQGTRLTVV.

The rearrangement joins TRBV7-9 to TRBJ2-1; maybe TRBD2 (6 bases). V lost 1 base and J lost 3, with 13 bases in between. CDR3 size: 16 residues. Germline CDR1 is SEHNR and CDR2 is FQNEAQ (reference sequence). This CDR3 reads CASSLGRGIYYNEQFF. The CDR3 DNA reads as TGTGCCAGCAGCTTAGGGCGGGGCATATACTACAATGAGCAGTTCTTC.

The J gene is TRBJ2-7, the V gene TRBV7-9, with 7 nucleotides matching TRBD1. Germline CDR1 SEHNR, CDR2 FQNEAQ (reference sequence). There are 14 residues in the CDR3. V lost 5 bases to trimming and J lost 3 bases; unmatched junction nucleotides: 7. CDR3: CASSDRDRDYEQYF. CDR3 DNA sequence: TGTGCCAGCAGCGACCGGGACAGAGACTACGAGCAGTACTTC.

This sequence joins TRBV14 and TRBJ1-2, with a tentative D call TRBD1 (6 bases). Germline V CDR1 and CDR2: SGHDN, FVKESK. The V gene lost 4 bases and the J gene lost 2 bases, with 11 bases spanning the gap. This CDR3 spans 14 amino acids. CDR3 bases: TGTGCCAGCAGCCTAGGGGGTACCAACTATGGCTACACCTTC. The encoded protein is CASSLGGTNYGYTF. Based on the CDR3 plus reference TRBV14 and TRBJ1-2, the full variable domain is EAGVTQFPSHSVIEKGQTVTLRCDPISGHDNLYWYRRVMGKEIKFLLHFVKESKQDESGMPNNRFLAERTGGTYSTLKVQPAELEDSGVYFCASSLGGTNYGYTFGSGTRLTVV.

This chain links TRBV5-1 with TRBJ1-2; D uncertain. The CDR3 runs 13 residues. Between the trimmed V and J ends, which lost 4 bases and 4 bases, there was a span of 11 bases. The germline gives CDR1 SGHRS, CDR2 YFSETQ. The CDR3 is CASSILGRYGYTF. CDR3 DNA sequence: TGCGCCAGCAGCATCTTGGGTCGCTATGGCTACACCTTC.

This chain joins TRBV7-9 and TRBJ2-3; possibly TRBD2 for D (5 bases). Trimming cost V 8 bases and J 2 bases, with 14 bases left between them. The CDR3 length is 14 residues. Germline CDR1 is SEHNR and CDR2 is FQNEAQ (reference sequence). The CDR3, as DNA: TGTGCCAGCGGCTGGCTCGGGGTCACAGATACGCAGTATTTT. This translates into CASGWLGVTDTQYF.

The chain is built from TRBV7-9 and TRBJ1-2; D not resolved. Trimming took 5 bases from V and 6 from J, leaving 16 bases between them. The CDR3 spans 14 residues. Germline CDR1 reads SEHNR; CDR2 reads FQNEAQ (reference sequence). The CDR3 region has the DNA TGTGCCAGCAGCCGGGAGGGAGGCCGCGATGGCTACACCTTC. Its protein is CASSREGGRDGYTF.

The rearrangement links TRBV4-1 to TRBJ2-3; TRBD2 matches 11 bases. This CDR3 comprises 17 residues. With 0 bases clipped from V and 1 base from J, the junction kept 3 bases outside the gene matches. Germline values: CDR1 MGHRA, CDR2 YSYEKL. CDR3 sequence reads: CASSQDQLAGGTDTQYF. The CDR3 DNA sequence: TGCGCCAGCAGCCAAGATCAACTAGCGGGGGGCACAGATACGCAGTATTTT.

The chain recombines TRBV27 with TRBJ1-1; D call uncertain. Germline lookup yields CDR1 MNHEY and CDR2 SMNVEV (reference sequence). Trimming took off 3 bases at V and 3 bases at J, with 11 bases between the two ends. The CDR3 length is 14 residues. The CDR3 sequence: CASSLGRKDTEAFF. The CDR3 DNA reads TGTGCCAGCAGTTTGGGTCGGAAAGACACTGAAGCTTTCTTT.

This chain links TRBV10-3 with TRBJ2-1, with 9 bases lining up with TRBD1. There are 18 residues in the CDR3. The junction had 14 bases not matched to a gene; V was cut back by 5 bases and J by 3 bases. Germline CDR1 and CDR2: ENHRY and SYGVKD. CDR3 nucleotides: TGTGCCATCAGTCTAGGACCGGGACAGGGCGAACTCTACAATGAGCAGTTCTTC. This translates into CAISLGPGQGELYNEQFF.

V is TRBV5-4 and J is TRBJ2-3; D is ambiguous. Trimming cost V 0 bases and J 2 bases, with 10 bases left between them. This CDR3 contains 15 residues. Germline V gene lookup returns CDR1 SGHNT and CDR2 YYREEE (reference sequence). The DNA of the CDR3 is TGTGCCAGCAGCTTGGAGGGCGGTCTCACAGATACGCAGTATTTT. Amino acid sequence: CASSLEGGLTDTQYF.

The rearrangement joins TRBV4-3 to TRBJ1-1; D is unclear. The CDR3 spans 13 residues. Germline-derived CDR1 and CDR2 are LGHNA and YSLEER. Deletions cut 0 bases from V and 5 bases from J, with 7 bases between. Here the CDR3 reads CASSQDPITEAFF. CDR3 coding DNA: TGCGCCAGCAGCCAAGATCCGATAACTGAAGCTTTCTTT.

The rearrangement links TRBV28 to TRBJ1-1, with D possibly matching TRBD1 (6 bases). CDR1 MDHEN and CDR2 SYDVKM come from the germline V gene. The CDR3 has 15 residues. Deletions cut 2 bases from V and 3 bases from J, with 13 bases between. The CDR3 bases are TGTGCCAGCAGTTTAGAAGGGGAGGGGGACACTGAAGCTTTCTTT. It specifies CASSLEGEGDTEAFF.

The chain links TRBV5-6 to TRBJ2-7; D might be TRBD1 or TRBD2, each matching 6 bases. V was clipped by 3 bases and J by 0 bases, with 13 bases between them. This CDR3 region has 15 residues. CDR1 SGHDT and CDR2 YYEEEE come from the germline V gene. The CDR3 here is CASSWGQDYSYEQYF. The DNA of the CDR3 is TGTGCCAGCAGCTGGGGGCAGGACTACTCCTACGAGCAGTACTTC.

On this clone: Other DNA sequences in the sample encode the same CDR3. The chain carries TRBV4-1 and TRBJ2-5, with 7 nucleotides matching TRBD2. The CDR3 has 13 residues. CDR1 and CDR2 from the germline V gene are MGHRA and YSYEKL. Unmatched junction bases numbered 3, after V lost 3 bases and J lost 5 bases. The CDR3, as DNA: TGCGCCAGCAGCCAGGTGGGGGGGGAGACCCAGTACTTC. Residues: CASSQVGGETQYF.

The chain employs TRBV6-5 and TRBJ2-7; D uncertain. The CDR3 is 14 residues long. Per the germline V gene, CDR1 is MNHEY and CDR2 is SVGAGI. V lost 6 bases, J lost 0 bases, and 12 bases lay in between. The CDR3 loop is CASSGRMSSYEQYF. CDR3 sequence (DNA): TGTGCCAGCAGCGGACGGATGAGCTCCTACGAGCAGTACTTC.

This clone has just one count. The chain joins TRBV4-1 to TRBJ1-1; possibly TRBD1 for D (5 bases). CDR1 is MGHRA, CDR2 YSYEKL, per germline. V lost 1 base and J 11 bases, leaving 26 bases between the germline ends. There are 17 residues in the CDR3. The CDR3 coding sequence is TGCGCCAGCAGCCAAGCCTCCGGGACCCCCGATGGGCGGTATGCTTTCTTT. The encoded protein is CASSQASGTPDGRYAFF.

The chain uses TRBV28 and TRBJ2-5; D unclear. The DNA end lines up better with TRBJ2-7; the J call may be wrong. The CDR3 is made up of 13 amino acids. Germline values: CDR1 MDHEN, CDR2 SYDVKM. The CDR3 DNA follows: TGTGCCAGCAGTTTTGGAGAAACCTACGAGCAGTACTTC. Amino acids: CASSFGETYEQYF.

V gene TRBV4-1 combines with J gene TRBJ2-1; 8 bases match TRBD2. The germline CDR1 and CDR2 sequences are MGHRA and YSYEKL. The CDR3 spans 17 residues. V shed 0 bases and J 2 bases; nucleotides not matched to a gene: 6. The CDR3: CASSQDRHGGAYNEQFF. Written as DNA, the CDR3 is TGCGCCAGCAGCCAAGATCGACACGGGGGGGCCTACAATGAGCAGTTCTTC.

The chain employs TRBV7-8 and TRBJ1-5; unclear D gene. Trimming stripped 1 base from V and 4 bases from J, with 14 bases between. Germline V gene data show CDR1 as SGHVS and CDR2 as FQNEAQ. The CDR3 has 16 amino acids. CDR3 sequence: CASSLGHKFENQPQHF. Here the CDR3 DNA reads TGTGCCAGCAGCTTAGGACACAAATTTGAAAATCAGCCCCAGCATTTT.

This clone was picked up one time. CDR3: CASSQVSGGYNEQFF. CDR3 DNA: TGTGCCAGCAGCCAAGTATCGGGGGGGTACAATGAGCAGTTCTTC. The chain employs TRBV4-2 and TRBJ2-1; 8 bases align to TRBD2. V shed 1 base, J shed 4 bases, and the junction held 3 bases outside the gene matches. The CDR3 loop spans 15 amino acids. Germline CDR1 LGHNA, CDR2 YNFKEQ.

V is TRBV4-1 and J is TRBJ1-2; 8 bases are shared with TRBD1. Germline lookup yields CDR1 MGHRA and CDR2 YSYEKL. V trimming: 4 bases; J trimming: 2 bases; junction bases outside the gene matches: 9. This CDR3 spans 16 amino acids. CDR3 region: CASSPYPWTGNYGYTF. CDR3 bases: TGCGCCAGCAGCCCCTACCCGTGGACAGGGAACTATGGCTACACCTTC.

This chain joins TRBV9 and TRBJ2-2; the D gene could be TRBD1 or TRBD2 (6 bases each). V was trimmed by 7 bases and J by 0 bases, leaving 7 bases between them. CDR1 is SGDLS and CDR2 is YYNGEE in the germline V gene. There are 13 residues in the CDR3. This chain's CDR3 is CASGGPNTGELFF. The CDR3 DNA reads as TGTGCCAGCGGGGGGCCGAACACCGGGGAGCTGTTTTTT. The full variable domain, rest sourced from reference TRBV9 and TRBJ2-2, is DSGVTQTPKHLITATGQRVTLRCSPRSGDLSVYWYQQSLDQGLQFLIQYYNGEERAKGNILERFSAQQFPDLHSELNLSSLELGDSALYFCASGGPNTGELFFGEGSRLTVL.

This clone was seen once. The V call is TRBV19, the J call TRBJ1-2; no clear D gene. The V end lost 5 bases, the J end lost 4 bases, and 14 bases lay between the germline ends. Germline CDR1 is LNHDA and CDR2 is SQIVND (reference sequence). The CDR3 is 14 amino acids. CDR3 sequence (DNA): TGTGCCAGTAGTCCCAACTGGGAGATCTATGGCTACACCTTC. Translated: CASSPNWEIYGYTF. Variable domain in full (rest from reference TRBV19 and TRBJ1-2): DGGITQSPKYLFRKEGQNVTLSCEQNLNHDAMYWYRQDPGQGLRLIYYSQIVNDFQKGDIAEGYSVSREKKESFPLTVTSAQKNPTAFYLCASSPNWEIYGYTFGSGTRLTVV.

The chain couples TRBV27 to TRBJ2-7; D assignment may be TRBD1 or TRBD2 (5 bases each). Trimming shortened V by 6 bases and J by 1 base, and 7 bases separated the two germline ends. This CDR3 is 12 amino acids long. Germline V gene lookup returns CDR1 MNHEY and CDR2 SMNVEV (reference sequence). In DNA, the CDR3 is TGTGCCAGCAGGGGGGTATCCTACGAGCAGTACTTC. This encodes CASRGVSYEQYF.

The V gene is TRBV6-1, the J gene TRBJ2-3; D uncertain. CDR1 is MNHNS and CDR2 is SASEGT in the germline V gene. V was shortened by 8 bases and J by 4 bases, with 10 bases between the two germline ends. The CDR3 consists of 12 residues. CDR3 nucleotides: TGTGCCAGCCTCCTCTTTCCAGATACGCAGTATTTT. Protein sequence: CASLLFPDTQYF.

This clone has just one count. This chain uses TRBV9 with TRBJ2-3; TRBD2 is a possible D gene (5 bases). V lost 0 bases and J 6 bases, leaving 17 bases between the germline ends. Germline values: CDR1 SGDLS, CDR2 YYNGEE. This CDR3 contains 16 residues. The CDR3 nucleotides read TGTGCCAGCAGCGTAGGGGGAGCGGCCTACGTGGATACGCAGTATTTT. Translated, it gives CASSVGGAAYVDTQYF.

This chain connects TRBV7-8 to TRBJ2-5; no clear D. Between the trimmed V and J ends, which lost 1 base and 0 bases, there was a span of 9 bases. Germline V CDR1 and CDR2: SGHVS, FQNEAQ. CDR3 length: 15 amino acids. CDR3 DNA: TGTGCCAGCAGCTTAGTGGCTTATTACCAAGAGACCCAGTACTTC. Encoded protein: CASSLVAYYQETQYF.

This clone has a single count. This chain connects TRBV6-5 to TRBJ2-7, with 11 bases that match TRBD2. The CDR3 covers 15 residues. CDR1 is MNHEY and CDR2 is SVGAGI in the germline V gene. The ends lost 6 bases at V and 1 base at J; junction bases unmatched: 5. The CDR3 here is CASRDSGGASYEQYF. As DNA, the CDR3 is TGTGCCAGCAGGGATAGCGGGGGGGCTTCCTACGAGCAGTACTTC.

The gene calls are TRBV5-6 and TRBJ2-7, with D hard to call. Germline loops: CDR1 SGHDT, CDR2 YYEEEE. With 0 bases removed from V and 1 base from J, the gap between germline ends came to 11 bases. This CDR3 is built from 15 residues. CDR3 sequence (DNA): TGTGCCAGCAGCTTGGGTCAGGCCGCGTCCTACGAGCAGTACTTC. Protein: CASSLGQAASYEQYF.

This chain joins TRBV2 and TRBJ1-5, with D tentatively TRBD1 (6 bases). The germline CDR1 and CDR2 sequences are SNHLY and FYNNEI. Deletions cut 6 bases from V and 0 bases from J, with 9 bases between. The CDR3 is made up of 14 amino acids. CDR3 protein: CASRGGHSNQPQHF. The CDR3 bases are TGTGCCAGCAGGGGGGGCCATAGCAATCAGCCCCAGCATTTT.

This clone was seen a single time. The CDR3 protein is CASSTPTGEGTDTQYF. The CDR3 nucleotides read TGTGCCAGCAGTACCCCGACAGGGGAGGGCACAGATACGCAGTATTTT. This chain joins TRBV28 and TRBJ2-3, with 8 bases that match TRBD1. Germline V CDR1 and CDR2: MDHEN, SYDVKM. With 5 bases clipped from V and 1 base from J, the junction kept 8 bases outside the gene matches. CDR3 size: 16 residues.